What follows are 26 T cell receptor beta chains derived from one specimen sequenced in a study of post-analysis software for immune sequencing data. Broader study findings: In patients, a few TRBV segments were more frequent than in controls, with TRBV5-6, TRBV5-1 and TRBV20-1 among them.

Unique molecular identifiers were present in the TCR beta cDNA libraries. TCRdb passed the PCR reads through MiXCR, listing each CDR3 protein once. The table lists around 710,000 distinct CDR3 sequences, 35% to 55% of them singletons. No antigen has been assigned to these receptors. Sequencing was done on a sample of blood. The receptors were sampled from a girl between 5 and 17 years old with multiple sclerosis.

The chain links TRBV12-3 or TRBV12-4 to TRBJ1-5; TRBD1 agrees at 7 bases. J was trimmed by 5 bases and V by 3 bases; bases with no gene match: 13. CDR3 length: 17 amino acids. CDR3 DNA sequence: TGTGCCAGCAGTTTGGGACAGACCCTTCAGCCCTATCAGCCCCAGCATTTT. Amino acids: CASSLGQTLQPYQPQHF.

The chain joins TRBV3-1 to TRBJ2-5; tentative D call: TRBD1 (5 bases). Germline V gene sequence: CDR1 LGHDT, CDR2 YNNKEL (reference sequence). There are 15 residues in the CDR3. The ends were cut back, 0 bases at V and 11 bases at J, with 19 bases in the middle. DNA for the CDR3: TGTGCCAGCAGCCAAGATTCGTCTACTGGGGCTAAGCAGTACTTC. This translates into CASSQDSSTGAKQYF.

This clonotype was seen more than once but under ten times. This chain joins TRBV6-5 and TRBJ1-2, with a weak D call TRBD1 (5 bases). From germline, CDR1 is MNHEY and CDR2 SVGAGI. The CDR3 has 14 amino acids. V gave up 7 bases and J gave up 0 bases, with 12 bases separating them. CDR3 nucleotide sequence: TGTGCCAGCAAACAGGACGGATCTAACTATGGCTACACCTTC. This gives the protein CASKQDGSNYGYTF.

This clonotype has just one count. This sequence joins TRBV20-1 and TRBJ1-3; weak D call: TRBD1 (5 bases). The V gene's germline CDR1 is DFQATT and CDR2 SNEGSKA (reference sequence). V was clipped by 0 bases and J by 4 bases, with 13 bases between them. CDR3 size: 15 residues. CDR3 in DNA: TGCAGTGCTAGAGAACCCAGGGAGGGAGGAAACACCATATATTTT. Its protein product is CSAREPREGGNTIYF.

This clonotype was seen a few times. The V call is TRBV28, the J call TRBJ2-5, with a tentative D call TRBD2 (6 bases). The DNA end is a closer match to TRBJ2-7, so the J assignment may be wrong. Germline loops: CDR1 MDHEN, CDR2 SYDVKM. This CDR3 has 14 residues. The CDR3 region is CASSSPGEYYEQYF. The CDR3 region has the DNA TGTGCCAGCAGCTCGCCGGGAGAGTACTACGAGCAGTACTTC.

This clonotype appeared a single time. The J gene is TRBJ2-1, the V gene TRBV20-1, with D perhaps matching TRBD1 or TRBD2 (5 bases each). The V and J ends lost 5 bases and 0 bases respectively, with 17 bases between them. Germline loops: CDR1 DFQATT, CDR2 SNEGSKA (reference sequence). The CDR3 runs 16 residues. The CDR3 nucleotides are TGCAGTGCTCCCCCTCCCACTAGGGGCTCCTACAATGAGCAGTTCTTC. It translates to CSAPPPTRGSYNEQFF.

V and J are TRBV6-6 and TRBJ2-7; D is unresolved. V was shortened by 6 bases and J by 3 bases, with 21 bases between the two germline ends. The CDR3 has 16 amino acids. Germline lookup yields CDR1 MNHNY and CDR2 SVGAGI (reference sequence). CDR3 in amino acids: CASSPWGGGTFYEQYF. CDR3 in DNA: TGTGCCAGCAGCCCTTGGGGTGGCGGCACCTTCTACGAGCAGTACTTC.

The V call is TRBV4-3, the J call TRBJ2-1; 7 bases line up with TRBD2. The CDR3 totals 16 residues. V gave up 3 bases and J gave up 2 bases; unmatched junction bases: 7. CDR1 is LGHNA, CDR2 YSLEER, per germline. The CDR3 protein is CASSHWSGVTYNEQFF. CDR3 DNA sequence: TGCGCCAGCAGCCATTGGAGCGGGGTTACCTACAATGAGCAGTTCTTC.

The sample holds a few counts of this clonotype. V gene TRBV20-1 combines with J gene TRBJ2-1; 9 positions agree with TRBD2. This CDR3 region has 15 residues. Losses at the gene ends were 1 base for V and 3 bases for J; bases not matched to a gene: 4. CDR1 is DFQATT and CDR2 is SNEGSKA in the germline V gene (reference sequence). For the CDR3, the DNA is TGCAGTGCTAGAGTTCTAGCGGGAAACTACAATGAGCAGTTCTTC. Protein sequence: CSARVLAGNYNEQFF.

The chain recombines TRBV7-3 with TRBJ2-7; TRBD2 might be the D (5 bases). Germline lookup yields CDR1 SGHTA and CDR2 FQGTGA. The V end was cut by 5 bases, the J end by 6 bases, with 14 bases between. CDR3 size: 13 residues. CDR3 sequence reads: CASSLGSPAEQYF. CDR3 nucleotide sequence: TGTGCCAGCAGCCTAGGGAGTCCAGCCGAGCAGTACTTC.

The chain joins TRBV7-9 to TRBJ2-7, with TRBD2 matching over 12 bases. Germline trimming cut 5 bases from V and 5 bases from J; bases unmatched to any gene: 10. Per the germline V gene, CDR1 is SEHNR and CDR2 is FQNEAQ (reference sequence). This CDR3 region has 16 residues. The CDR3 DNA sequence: TGTGCCAGCAGCCAACTAGCGGGAGGCACCGGGCACGAGCAGTACTTC. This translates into CASSQLAGGTGHEQYF. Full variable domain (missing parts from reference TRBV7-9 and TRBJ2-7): DTGVSQNPRHKITKRGQNVTFRCDPISEHNRLYWYRQTLGQGPEFLTYFQNEAQLEKSRLLSDRFSAERPKGSFSTLEIQRTEQGDSAMYLCASSQLAGGTGHEQYFGPGTRLTVT.

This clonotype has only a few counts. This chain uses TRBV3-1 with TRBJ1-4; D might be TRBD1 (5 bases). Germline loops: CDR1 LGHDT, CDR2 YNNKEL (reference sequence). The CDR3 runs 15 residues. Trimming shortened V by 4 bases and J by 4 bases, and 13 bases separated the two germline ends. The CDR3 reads CASSPPRDGNEKLFF. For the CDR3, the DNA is TGTGCCAGCAGCCCTCCCCGGGACGGTAATGAAAAACTGTTTTTT.

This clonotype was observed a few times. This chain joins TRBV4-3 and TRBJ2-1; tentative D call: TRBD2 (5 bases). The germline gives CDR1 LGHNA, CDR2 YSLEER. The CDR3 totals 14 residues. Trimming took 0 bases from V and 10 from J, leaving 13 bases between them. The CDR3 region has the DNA TGCGCCAGCAGCCAAGATGGACTCCGGCGGGAGCAGTTCTTC. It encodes CASSQDGLRREQFF.

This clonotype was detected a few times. The CDR3, as DNA: TGCAGCGTTGCTGGGGATGAGCAGTTCTTC. This translates into CSVAGDEQFF. This chain links TRBV29-1 with TRBJ2-1; D remains ambiguous. V was shortened by 4 bases and J by 8 bases, with 6 bases between the two germline ends. The CDR3 is 10 residues long. Germline V CDR1 and CDR2: SQVTM, ANQGSEA.

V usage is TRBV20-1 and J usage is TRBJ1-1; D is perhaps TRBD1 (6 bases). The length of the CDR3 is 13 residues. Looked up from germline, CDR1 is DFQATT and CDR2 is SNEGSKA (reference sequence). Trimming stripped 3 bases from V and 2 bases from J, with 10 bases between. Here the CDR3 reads CSASGGLNTEAFF. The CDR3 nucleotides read TGCAGTGCTAGCGGGGGGCTAAACACTGAAGCTTTCTTT.

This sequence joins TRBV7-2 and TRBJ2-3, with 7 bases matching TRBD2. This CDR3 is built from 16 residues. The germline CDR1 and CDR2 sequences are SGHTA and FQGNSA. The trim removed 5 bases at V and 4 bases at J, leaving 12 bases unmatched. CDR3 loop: CASSLRAGELADTQYF. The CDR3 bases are TGTGCCAGCAGCCTTCGCGCGGGAGAATTGGCAGATACGCAGTATTTT.

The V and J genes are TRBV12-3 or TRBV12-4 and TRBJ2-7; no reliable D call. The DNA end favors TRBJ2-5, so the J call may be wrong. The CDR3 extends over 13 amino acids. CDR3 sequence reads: CASSPWSEETQYF. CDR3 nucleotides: TGTGCCAGCAGCCCGTGGAGTGAGGAGACCCAGTACTTC.

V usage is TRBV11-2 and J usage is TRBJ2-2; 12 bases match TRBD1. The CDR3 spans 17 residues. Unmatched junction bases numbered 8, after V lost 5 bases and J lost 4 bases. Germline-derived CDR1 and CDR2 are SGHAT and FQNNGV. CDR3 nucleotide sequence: TGTGCCAGCAGCCCGGGGGGACAGGGGGCAGGCACCGGGGAGCTGTTTTTT. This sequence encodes CASSPGGQGAGTGELFF.

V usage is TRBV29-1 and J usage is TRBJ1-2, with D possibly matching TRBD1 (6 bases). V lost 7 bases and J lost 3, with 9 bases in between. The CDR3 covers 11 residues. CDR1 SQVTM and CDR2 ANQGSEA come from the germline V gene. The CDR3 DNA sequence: TGCAGCGCGGGGGCCGACTATGGCTACACCTTC. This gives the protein CSAGADYGYTF.

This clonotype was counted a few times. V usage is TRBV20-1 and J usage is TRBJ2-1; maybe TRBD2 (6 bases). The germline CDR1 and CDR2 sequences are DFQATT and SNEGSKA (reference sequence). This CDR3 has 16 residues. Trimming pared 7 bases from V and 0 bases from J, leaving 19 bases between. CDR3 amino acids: CSGRGSGLSSYNEQFF. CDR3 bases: TGCAGTGGGAGAGGCAGCGGGTTGAGCTCCTACAATGAGCAGTTCTTC.

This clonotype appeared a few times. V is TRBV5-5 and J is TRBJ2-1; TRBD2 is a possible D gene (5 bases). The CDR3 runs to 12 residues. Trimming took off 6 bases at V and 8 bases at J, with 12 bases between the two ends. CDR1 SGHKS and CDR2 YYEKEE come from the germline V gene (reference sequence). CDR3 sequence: CASNLLVDEQFF. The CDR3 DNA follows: TGTGCCAGCAACCTACTAGTGGATGAGCAGTTCTTC.

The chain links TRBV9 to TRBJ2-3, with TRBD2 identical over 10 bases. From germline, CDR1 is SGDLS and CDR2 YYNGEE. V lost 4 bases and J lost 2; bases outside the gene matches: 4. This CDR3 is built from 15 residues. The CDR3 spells CASSQGLANTDTQYF. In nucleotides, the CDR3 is TGTGCCAGCAGCCAGGGACTAGCGAACACAGATACGCAGTATTTT.

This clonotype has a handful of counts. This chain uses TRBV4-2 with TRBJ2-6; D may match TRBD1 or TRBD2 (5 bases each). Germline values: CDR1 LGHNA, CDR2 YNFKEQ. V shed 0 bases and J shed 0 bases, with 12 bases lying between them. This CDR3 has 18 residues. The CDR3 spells CASSQDGTFNSGANVLTF. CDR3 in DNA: TGTGCCAGCAGCCAAGATGGGACCTTCAACTCTGGGGCCAACGTCCTGACTTTC.

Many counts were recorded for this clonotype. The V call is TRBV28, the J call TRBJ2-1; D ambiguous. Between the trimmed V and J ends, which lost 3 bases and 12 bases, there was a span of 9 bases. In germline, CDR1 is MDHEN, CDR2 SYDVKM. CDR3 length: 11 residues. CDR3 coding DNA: TGTGCCAGCAGTTTGGCGACCGGGCAGTTCTTC. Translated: CASSLATGQFF.

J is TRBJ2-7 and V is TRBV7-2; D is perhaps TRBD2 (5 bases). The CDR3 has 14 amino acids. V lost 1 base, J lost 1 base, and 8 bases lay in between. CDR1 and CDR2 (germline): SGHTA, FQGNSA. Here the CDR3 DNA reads TGTGCCAGCAGCTTAGAGGACTCGTCCTACGAGCAGTACTTC. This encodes CASSLEDSSYEQYF.

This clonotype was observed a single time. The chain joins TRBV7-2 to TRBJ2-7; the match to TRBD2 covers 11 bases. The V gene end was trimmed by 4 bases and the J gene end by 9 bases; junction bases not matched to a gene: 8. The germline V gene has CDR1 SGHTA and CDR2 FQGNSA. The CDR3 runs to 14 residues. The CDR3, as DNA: TGTGCCAGCAGCTCCTCTAGCGGGAGGACCAGGCAGTACTTC. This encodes CASSSSSGRTRQYF. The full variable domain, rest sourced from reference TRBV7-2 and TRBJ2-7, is GAGVSQSPSNKVTEKGKDVELRCDPISGHTALYWYRQSLGQGLEFLIYFQGNSAPDKSGLPSDRFSAERTGGSVSTLTIQRTQQEDSAVYLCASSSSSGRTRQYFGPGTRLTVT.